This TCR beta chain derives from a study of T-cell reconstitution after alpha-beta-depleted transplantation in children. J gave up 2 bases and V 4 bases, and 9 bases lay outside the gene matches. Germline-derived CDR1 and CDR2 are GTSNPN and SVGIG (reference sequence). The CDR3 totals 15 residues. Unique molecular identifiers featured in how the TCRbeta library was prepared. One entry per CDR3 protein, called by TCRdb with MiXCR from the PCR reads. The table records 200,000 to 250,000 distinct CDR3 sequences, approximately 10% of them present only once. The source material was PBMCs from the stem cell graft donor, sampled from the stem cell graft. The V gene is TRBV30, the J gene TRBJ1-2; 8 bases agree with TRBD1. The TCR was taken from a human donor who donated a stem cell graft to a child with acute lymphoblastic leukemia. In DNA form, the CDR3 reads TGTGCCTGGACTCTTCCGGACAGGGCAAACTATGGCTACACCTTC. Translated: CAWTLPDRANYGYTF.